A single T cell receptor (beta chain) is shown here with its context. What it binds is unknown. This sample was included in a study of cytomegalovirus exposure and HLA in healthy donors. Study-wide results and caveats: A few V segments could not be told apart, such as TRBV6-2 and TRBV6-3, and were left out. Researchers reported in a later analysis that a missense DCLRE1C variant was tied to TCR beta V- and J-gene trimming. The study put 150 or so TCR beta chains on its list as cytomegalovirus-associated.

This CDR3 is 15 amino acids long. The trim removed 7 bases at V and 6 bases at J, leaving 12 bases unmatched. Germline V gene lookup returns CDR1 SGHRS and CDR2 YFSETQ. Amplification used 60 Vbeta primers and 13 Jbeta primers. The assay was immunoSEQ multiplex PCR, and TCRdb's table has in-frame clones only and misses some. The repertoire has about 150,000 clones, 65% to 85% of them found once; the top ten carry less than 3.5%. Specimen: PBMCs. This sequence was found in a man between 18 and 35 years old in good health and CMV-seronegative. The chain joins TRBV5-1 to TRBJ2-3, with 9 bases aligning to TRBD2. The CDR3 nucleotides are TGCGCCAGCTTTGAAGCGGGGGGCCTCCCGGATACGCAGTATTTT. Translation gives CASFEAGGLPDTQYF. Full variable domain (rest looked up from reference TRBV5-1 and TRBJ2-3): KAGVTQTPRYLIKTRGQQVTLSCSPISGHRSVSWYQQTPGQGLQFLFEYFSETQRNKGNFPGRFSGRQFSNSRSEMNVSTLELGDSALYLCASFEAGGLPDTQYFGPGTRLTVL.